Below, 24 T cell receptor beta chains from the same sample are listed, as sequenced in a study of blood T cells in healthy people across ages. Primers used in a second PCR of about 6 to 11 cycles were a sample-barcoded 5' primer and a J-beta primer mix. TCRdb re-called the 5' RACE reads with MiXCR, one entry per CDR3 protein. The sample records around 500,000 distinct CDR3 sequences, about 25% being singletons. These data were also filed under a second study, of T cells of mothers and their children.

The specimen was blood. The receptors originated from a boy under 10 years old in good health.

This clonotype has more than one count but fewer than ten. V usage is TRBV19 and J usage is TRBJ2-3, with D hard to call. The CDR3 extends over 14 amino acids. The V end was cut by 5 bases, the J end by 1 base, with 10 bases between. Per germline, CDR1 LNHDA and CDR2 SQIVND (reference sequence). The CDR3: CASSFYGGTDTQYF. As DNA, the CDR3 is TGTGCCAGTAGTTTTTATGGTGGCACAGATACGCAGTATTTT.

This clonotype appeared a few times. J is TRBJ2-6 and V is TRBV19; D unresolved. CDR1 LNHDA and CDR2 SQIVND come from the germline V gene (reference sequence). Trimming took off 7 bases at V and 10 bases at J, with 8 bases between the two ends. The CDR3 is 11 amino acids. CDR3: CASMGGNVLTF. In DNA, the CDR3 is TGTGCCAGTATGGGTGGGAACGTCCTGACTTTC. Complete variable domain (other parts from reference TRBV19 and TRBJ2-6): DGGITQSPKYLFRKEGQNVTLSCEQNLNHDAMYWYRQDPGQGLRLIYYSQIVNDFQKGDIAEGYSVSREKKESFPLTVTSAQKNPTAFYLCASMGGNVLTFGAGSRLTVL.

The V call is TRBV10-3, the J call TRBJ1-4; D is unclear. The germline CDR1 and CDR2 sequences are ENHRY and SYGVKD. The germline V and J ends were trimmed by 0 bases and 8 bases, with 10 bases remaining between them. The CDR3 runs 14 residues. CDR3 amino acids: CAISESIQGEKLFF. For the CDR3, the DNA is TGTGCCATCAGTGAGTCGATTCAAGGGGAAAAACTGTTTTTT.

This chain joins TRBV29-1 and TRBJ2-1; D is unclear. Germline V gene data show CDR1 as SQVTM and CDR2 as ANQGSEA. V was pared by 2 bases and J by 6 bases, with 2 bases between. The CDR3 has 10 amino acids. The CDR3 nucleotides are TGCAGCGTTGAAAGCAATGAGCAGTTCTTC. Protein sequence: CSVESNEQFF.

In this sample, this clonotype turned up a few times. The chain combines TRBV4-1 with TRBJ2-7; D not certain. Per the germline V gene, CDR1 is MGHRA and CDR2 is YSYEKL. The V and J ends lost 2 bases and 0 bases respectively, with 14 bases between them. The CDR3 has 16 amino acids. CDR3 protein: CASSQSGPSPSYEQYF. The CDR3 DNA sequence: TGCGCCAGCAGCCAATCCGGGCCCTCTCCCTCCTACGAGCAGTACTTC.

This chain links TRBV6-1 with TRBJ1-5, with 10 bases matching TRBD1. V shed 6 bases and J 2 bases; nucleotides not matched to a gene: 4. CDR1 MNHNS and CDR2 SASEGT come from the germline V gene. CDR3 length equals 15 residues. The CDR3 DNA follows: TGTGCCAGCAGATGGACAGGGGGAGGCAATCAGCCCCAGCATTTT. Its protein product is CASRWTGGGNQPQHF.

In its sample, this clonotype was seen once. The junction shows a germline mismatch at one end, possibly a read error. This chain joins TRBV5-1 and TRBJ2-7; no clear D. The CDR3 loop spans 11 amino acids. The germline gives CDR1 SGHRS, CDR2 YFSETQ. The CDR3 is CASSLGNEQLF. Written as DNA, the CDR3 is TGCGCCAGCAGCTTGGGAAATGAGCAGCTCTTC.

The CDR3 loop reads CASSLELFNEQFF. The CDR3 bases are TGCGCCAGCAGCTTGGAACTATTCAATGAGCAGTTCTTC. The gene calls are TRBV5-1 and TRBJ2-5, with D unclear. The closer fit of TRBJ2-1 to the DNA end suggests the J call may be wrong. Germline values: CDR1 SGHRS, CDR2 YFSETQ. This CDR3 region has 13 residues.

The sample holds one count of this clonotype. This chain uses TRBV9 with TRBJ2-4, with D possibly being TRBD1 or TRBD2 (5 bases each). CDR3 length equals 13 residues. The V gene's germline CDR1 is SGDLS and CDR2 YYNGEE. Trimming pared 6 bases from V and 8 bases from J, leaving 15 bases between. The CDR3 DNA follows: TGTGCCAGCACTCCGGGACCGAGGGACATTCAGTACTTC. This encodes CASTPGPRDIQYF.

This clonotype was detected a few times. The rearrangement uses TRBV7-8 and TRBJ2-5; D is perhaps TRBD1 (5 bases). The J call may be incorrect, as the DNA end agrees better with TRBJ2-7. This CDR3 comprises 15 residues. Germline V lookup: CDR1 SGHVS, CDR2 FQNEAQ. The CDR3 region is CASSLKQVFSYEQYF. Written as DNA, the CDR3 is TGTGCCAGCAGCTTAAAACAGGTTTTCTCCTACGAGCAGTACTTC.

The chain uses TRBV5-1 and TRBJ1-1; 10 bases are a match to TRBD1. This CDR3 is 15 amino acids long. V trimming: 1 base; J trimming: 1 base; junction bases outside the gene matches: 1. Per germline, CDR1 SGHRS and CDR2 YFSETQ. CDR3 region: CASSLWDRGNTEAFF. The DNA of the CDR3 is TGCGCCAGCAGCTTGTGGGACAGGGGGAACACTGAAGCTTTCTTT.

This clonotype has ten or more counts. The chain uses TRBV4-1 and TRBJ2-1; D may be TRBD1 (7 bases). The germline V and J ends were trimmed by 1 base and 3 bases, with 16 bases remaining between them. This CDR3 has 17 amino acids. CDR1 is MGHRA, CDR2 YSYEKL, per germline. CDR3 sequence: CASSQGIGGGGYNEQFF. CDR3 nucleotide sequence: TGCGCCAGCAGCCAAGGAATAGGAGGGGGCGGCTACAATGAGCAGTTCTTC.

This chain links TRBV3-1 with TRBJ2-7; TRBD2 aligns across 10 bases. J was trimmed by 6 bases and V by 3 bases; bases with no gene match: 5. The germline CDR1 and CDR2 sequences are LGHDT and YNNKEL (reference sequence). The CDR3 totals 14 residues. CDR3 sequence reads: CASSHSGRTREQYF. The CDR3 DNA follows: TGTGCCAGCAGCCATAGCGGGAGGACTCGCGAGCAGTACTTC.

This clonotype has just one count. V usage is TRBV7-9 and J usage is TRBJ1-5; D is unresolved. Germline loops: CDR1 SEHNR, CDR2 FQNEAQ (reference sequence). The ends were cut back, 1 base at V and 5 bases at J, with 9 bases in the middle. This CDR3 region has 14 residues. This CDR3 reads CASSLGYGDQPQHF. The CDR3 nucleotides read TGTGCCAGCAGCTTAGGATACGGGGATCAGCCCCAGCATTTT.

This clonotype has more than one count but fewer than ten. The chain combines TRBV27 with TRBJ2-1; D may be TRBD2 (5 bases). Trimming removed 6 bases from V and 0 bases from J, with 12 bases in between. This CDR3 is 15 amino acids long. Germline V gene lookup returns CDR1 MNHEY and CDR2 SMNVEV (reference sequence). DNA for the CDR3: TGTGCCAGCAGCTTGACTACCAGCTCCTACAATGAGCAGTTCTTC. This encodes CASSLTTSSYNEQFF.

Only a few counts were recorded for this clonotype. The chain recombines TRBV20-1 with TRBJ2-1; the match to TRBD2 covers 11 bases. This CDR3 contains 14 residues. After removal of 5 bases from V and 7 bases from J, the junction contained 7 bases not matched to a gene. Germline loops: CDR1 DFQATT, CDR2 SNEGSKA (reference sequence). The CDR3 DNA reads TGCAGTGCTGGACTTAGCGGGAGGGCAAATGAGCAGTTCTTC. Encoded protein: CSAGLSGRANEQFF.

The rearrangement links TRBV18 to TRBJ2-7, with 7 bases lining up with TRBD2. V shed 0 bases, J shed 0 bases, and the junction held 2 bases outside the gene matches. The CDR3 is 15 amino acids. The germline gives CDR1 KGHSH, CDR2 LQKENI. Written as DNA, the CDR3 is TGTGCCAGCTCACCACCAGGGAGGGTCTCCTACGAGCAGTACTTC. Protein product: CASSPPGRVSYEQYF.

This clonotype has a handful of counts. This chain uses TRBV12-5 with TRBJ2-5, with D unresolved. Judging by the DNA end, TRBJ2-1 fits better; the J call may be wrong. This CDR3 has 16 residues. CDR1 and CDR2 from the germline V gene are LGHNT and FRNRAP. Here the CDR3 DNA reads TGTGCTAGTGGTTTCCTTTTGAGAGAAAATTCAAATGAGCAGTTCTTC. Its translation is CASGFLLRENSNEQFF.

A few counts support this clonotype. This chain uses TRBV18 with TRBJ2-1; D call uncertain. Germline values: CDR1 KGHSH, CDR2 LQKENI. V was trimmed by 3 bases and J by 2 bases, leaving 8 bases between them. This CDR3 contains 14 residues. The CDR3 DNA reads TGTGCCAGCTCACCCGTCAGTACCTACAATGAGCAGTTCTTC. Encoded protein: CASSPVSTYNEQFF.

The CDR3 nucleotides are TGTGCCAGTAGTTTGGGGTGGACGGGTGAGCAGTTCTTC. As protein: CASSLGWTGEQFF. V and J are TRBV19 and TRBJ2-5; D is unclear. The J call may be faulty, since TRBJ2-1 better matches the DNA end. Per germline, CDR1 LNHDA and CDR2 SQIVND (reference sequence). This CDR3 is built from 13 residues.

The chain combines TRBV5-1 with TRBJ2-3; D uncertain. This CDR3 region has 14 residues. CDR1 and CDR2 from the germline V gene are SGHRS and YFSETQ. Trimming left V 2 bases short and J 5 bases short, with 12 bases between. CDR3 residues: CASSFPADGDTQYF. The DNA for the CDR3 is TGCGCCAGCAGCTTTCCTGCCGACGGAGATACGCAGTATTTT.

The chain employs TRBV5-6 and TRBJ1-3; D might be TRBD1 (6 bases). Germline V gene data show CDR1 as SGHDT and CDR2 as YYEEEE. CDR3 length equals 16 residues. V was cut by 4 bases and J by 0 bases, with 14 bases left in between. The CDR3 DNA reads TGTGCCAGCAGCCCCCGGGGGCAGCCCTCTGGAAACACCATATATTTT. Encoded protein: CASSPRGQPSGNTIYF.

This clonotype was seen only a few times. The junction departs from germline at one end; a sequencing error may be responsible. The rearrangement uses TRBV12-3 or TRBV12-4 and TRBJ2-5; TRBD2 is a possible D gene (5 bases). The CDR3 is 14 residues long. The CDR3 reads CASGLGGLQETQYF. In DNA, the CDR3 is TGTGCCAGCGGTTTAGGCGGGTTACAAGAGACCCAGTACTTC.

The CDR3 DNA follows: TGTGCCAGCAGCGAATGGCTAGCGGGCGGGGAGCTGTTTTTT. Its translation is CASSEWLAGGELFF. The chain carries TRBV2 and TRBJ2-2, with 8 bases identical to TRBD2. CDR3 length equals 14 residues. Germline lookup yields CDR1 SNHLY and CDR2 FYNNEI. V lost 6 bases and J lost 7; bases outside the gene matches: 7.